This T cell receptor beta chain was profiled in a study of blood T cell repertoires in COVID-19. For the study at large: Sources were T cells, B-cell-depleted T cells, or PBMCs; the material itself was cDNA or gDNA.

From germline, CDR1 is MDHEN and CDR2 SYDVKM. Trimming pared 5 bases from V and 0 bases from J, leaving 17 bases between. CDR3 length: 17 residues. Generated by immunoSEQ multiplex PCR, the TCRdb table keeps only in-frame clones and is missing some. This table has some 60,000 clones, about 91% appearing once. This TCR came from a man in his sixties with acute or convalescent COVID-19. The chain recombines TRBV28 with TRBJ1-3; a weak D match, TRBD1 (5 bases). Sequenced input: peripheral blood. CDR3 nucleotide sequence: TGTGCCAGCAGTCAGATGGTCCTGGGGCGCTCTGGAAACACCATATATTTT. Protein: CASSQMVLGRSGNTIYF. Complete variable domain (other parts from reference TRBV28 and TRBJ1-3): DVKVTQSSRYLVKRTGEKVFLECVQDMDHENMFWYRQDPGLGLRLIYFSYDVKMKEKGDIPEGYSVSREKKERFSLILESASTNQTSMYLCASSQMVLGRSGNTIYFGEGSWLTVV.